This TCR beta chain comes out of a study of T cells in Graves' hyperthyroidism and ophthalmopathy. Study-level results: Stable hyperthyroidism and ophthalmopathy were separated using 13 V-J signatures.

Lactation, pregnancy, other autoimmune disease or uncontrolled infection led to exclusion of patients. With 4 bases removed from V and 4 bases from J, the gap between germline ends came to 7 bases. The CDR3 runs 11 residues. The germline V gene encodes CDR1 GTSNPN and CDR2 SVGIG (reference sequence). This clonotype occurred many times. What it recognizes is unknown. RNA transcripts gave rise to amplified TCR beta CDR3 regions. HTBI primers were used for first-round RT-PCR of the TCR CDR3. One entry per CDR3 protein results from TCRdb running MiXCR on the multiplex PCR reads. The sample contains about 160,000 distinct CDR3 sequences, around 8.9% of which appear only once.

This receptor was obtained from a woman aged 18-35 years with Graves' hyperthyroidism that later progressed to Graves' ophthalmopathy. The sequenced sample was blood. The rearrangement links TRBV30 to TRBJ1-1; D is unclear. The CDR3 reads CAWKGSTEAFF. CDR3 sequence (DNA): TGTGCCTGGAAGGGTAGCACTGAAGCTTTCTTT.